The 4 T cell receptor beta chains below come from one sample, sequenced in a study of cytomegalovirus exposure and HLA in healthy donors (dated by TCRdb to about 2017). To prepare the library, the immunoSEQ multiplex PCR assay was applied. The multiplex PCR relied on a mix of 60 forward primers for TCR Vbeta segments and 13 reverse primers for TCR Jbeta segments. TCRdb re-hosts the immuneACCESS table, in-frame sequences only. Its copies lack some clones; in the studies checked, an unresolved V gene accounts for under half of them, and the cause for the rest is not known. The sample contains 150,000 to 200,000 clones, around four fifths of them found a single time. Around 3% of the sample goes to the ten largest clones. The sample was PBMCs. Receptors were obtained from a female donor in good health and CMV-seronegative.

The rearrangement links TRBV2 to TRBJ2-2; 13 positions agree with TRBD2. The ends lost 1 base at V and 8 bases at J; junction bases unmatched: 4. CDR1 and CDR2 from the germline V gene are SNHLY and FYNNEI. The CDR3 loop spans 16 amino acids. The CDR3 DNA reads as TGTGCCAGCAGTGAAGACCCGGGACTAGCGGGAGGGGAGCTGTTTTTT. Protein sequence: CASSEDPGLAGGELFF.

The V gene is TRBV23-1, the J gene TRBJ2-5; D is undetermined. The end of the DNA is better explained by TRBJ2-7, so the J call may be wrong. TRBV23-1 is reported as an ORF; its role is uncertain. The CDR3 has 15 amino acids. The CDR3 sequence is CASSQSCYAECEQYF. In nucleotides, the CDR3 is TGCGCCAGCAGTCAATCTTGCTATGCGGAATGCGAGCAGTACTTC.

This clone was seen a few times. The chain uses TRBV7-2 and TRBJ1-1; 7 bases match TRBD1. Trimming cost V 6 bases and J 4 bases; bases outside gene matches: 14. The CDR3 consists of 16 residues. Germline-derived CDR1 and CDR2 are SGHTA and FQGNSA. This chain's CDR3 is CASRLGSTGRFTEAFF. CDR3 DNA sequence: TGTGCCAGCAGATTGGGATCGACAGGGCGGTTCACTGAAGCTTTCTTT. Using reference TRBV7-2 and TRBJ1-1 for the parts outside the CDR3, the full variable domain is GAGVSQSPSNKVTEKGKDVELRCDPISGHTALYWYRQSLGQGLEFLIYFQGNSAPDKSGLPSDRFSAERTGGSVSTLTIQRTQQEDSAVYLCASRLGSTGRFTEAFFGQGTRLTVV.

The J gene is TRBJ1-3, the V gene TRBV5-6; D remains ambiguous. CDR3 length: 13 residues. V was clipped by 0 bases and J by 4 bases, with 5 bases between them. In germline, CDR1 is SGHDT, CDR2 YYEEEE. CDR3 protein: CASSLAGGNTIYF. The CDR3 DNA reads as TGTGCCAGCAGCTTGGCCGGGGGAAACACCATATATTTT.